A selection of T cell receptor beta chains follows, all from one sample in a study of T cell responses to AZD1222 COVID-19 vaccine. Generated by immunoSEQ multiplex PCR, the TCRdb table keeps only in-frame clones and is missing some. This repertoire shows about 100,000 clones, around 94% found once; its top ten account for approximately 2.2%. Specimen: peripheral blood, collected on day 0 of AZD1222 vaccination. These receptor sequences come from an adult in good health. The CDR3 runs from the conserved cysteine through the conserved F or W. The order of the fields is CDR3 DNA, CDR3 protein, J gene, V gene, clone size, D gene. A D gene is named only where the DNA matches it firmly. Part of the rows lack a size; the others show once, few, many or a class for expanded clones.

cdr3_nt: TGTGCCAGCAGCTGGGGAGGGGCTGGTAATGAGCAGTTCTTC
cdr3_aa: CASSWGGAGNEQFF
j_call: TRBJ2-1
v_call: TRBV7-9
clone_size: .
d_call: TRBD2

cdr3_nt: TGTGCCAGCAGCTTATTTGTCAGGGCGGGAGATTGGGGGTGGAATGGCACAGATACGCAGTATTTT
cdr3_aa: CASSLFVRAGDWGWNGTDTQYF
j_call: TRBJ2-3
v_call: TRBV7-8
clone_size: .
d_call: TRBD2

cdr3_nt: TGCGCCAGCAGCTTCGATCTCCGCTCCTACAATGAGCAGTTCTTC
cdr3_aa: CASSFDLRSYNEQFF
j_call: TRBJ2-1
v_call: TRBV5-1
clone_size: .
d_call: .

cdr3_nt: TGTGCCAGCAGCCAAGATATTCGGTACGTTTTCTCTGGAAACACCATATATTTT
cdr3_aa: CASSQDIRYVFSGNTIYF
j_call: TRBJ1-3
v_call: TRBV4-2
clone_size: .
d_call: .

cdr3_nt: TGTGCCAGCAGCGGAGACACCGGGACTAGCGCTTACGAGCAGTACTTC
cdr3_aa: CASSGDTGTSAYEQYF
j_call: TRBJ2-7
v_call: TRBV9
clone_size: .
d_call: TRBD2

cdr3_nt: TGCGCCAGCAGCCAATTAGGCAGTAATGAAAAACTGTTTTTT
cdr3_aa: CASSQLGSNEKLFF
j_call: TRBJ1-4
v_call: TRBV4-1
clone_size: .
d_call: .

cdr3_nt: TGTGCCAGCACCCACCCGGGACTAGCCTCTGCAGGCACAGATACGCAGTATTTT
cdr3_aa: CASTHPGLASAGTDTQYF
j_call: TRBJ2-3
v_call: TRBV27
clone_size: .
d_call: TRBD2

cdr3_nt: TGTGCCAGCAGCTTCTGGGTCACTGAAGCTTTCTTT
cdr3_aa: CASSFWVTEAFF
j_call: TRBJ1-1
v_call: TRBV7-9
clone_size: .
d_call: .

cdr3_nt: TGTGCCAGTAGTATAGGGACAGGGGTCAACTATGGCTACACCTTC
cdr3_aa: CASSIGTGVNYGYTF
j_call: TRBJ1-2
v_call: TRBV19
clone_size: .
d_call: TRBD1

cdr3_nt: TGTGCCAGCAAACGACAGGCTAACTATGGCTACACCTTC
cdr3_aa: CASKRQANYGYTF
j_call: TRBJ1-2
v_call: TRBV12-3/TRBV12-4
clone_size: .
d_call: .

cdr3_nt: TGCGCCAGCAGCCAAGAACGCAGCAAGCAGTTCTTC
cdr3_aa: CASSQERSKQFF
j_call: TRBJ2-1
v_call: TRBV4-3
clone_size: once
d_call: .

cdr3_nt: TGTGCCAGCAGCTTAACTAGGGATAACTATGGCTACACCTTC
cdr3_aa: CASSLTRDNYGYTF
j_call: TRBJ1-2
v_call: TRBV7-2
clone_size: .
d_call: .

cdr3_nt: TGTGCCAGCAGCCCCCAAACCGGGAACACTGAAGCTTTCTTT
cdr3_aa: CASSPQTGNTEAFF
j_call: TRBJ1-1
v_call: TRBV3-1/TRBV3-2
clone_size: .
d_call: .

cdr3_nt: TGTGCCAGCAGCGTATTTTCCGTGACTTCAGAGACCCAGTACTTC
cdr3_aa: CASSVFSVTSETQYF
j_call: TRBJ2-5
v_call: TRBV27
clone_size: .
d_call: .

cdr3_nt: TGCGCCAGCAGCTTCGCCGGGAGTTTTGAGACCCAGTACTTC
cdr3_aa: CASSFAGSFETQYF
j_call: TRBJ2-5
v_call: TRBV5-1
clone_size: .
d_call: .

cdr3_nt: TGTGCCAGCAGTTTAGGGACTAAAATCCAAGAGACCCAGTACTTC
cdr3_aa: CASSLGTKIQETQYF
j_call: TRBJ2-5
v_call: TRBV28
clone_size: .
d_call: TRBD2

cdr3_nt: TGTGCCAGTAGTATTTCACCCTACGAGCAGTACTTC
cdr3_aa: CASSISPYEQYF
j_call: TRBJ2-7
v_call: TRBV19
clone_size: .
d_call: .

cdr3_nt: TGTGCCAGCAGCGTAGGCAGTTTTTACAATGAGCAGTTCTTC
cdr3_aa: CASSVGSFYNEQFF
j_call: TRBJ2-1
v_call: TRBV9
clone_size: .
d_call: .

cdr3_nt: TGTGCCAGCAGTGGACAGAGTTATAGTTACCCTGAAGCTTTCTTT
cdr3_aa: CASSGQSYSYPEAFF
j_call: TRBJ1-1
v_call: TRBV6-1
clone_size: .
d_call: .

cdr3_nt: TGTGCCAGCACCGAGGGGGTAGCTGGCTACACCTTC
cdr3_aa: CASTEGVAGYTF
j_call: TRBJ1-2
v_call: TRBV28
clone_size: .
d_call: .

cdr3_nt: TGTGCCAGCAGTTTCAGGGGGAACACTGAAGCTTTCTTT
cdr3_aa: CASSFRGNTEAFF
j_call: TRBJ1-1
v_call: TRBV28
clone_size: .
d_call: .

cdr3_nt: TGTGCTAGTGGTTTGGGACAGGATAATTCACCCCTCCACTTT
cdr3_aa: CASGLGQDNSPLHF
j_call: TRBJ1-6
v_call: TRBV12-5
clone_size: .
d_call: .

cdr3_nt: TGTGCCAGTAGTGGTCTGGGAGGCACTGAAGCTTTCTTT
cdr3_aa: CASSGLGGTEAFF
j_call: TRBJ1-1
v_call: TRBV19
clone_size: .
d_call: .

cdr3_nt: TGTGCCAGCAGCTTAAGGGGACAGGGGGTAGAGTTGGGTACTGAAGCTTTCTTT
cdr3_aa: CASSLRGQGVELGTEAFF
j_call: TRBJ1-1
v_call: TRBV7-2
clone_size: .
d_call: TRBD1

cdr3_nt: TGCGCCAGCAGAGGGACAGGGAGCTCCTATAATTCACCCCTCCACTTT
cdr3_aa: CASRGTGSSYNSPLHF
j_call: TRBJ1-6
v_call: TRBV4-1
clone_size: .
d_call: TRBD1

cdr3_nt: TGCGCCAGCAGCCCTTTTGCCTGGGGCGAGAACACTGAAGCTTTCTTT
cdr3_aa: CASSPFAWGENTEAFF
j_call: TRBJ1-1
v_call: TRBV5-1
clone_size: .
d_call: .

cdr3_nt: TGTGCCAGCAGCTTAGCGCGGGGGGAGAACTATGGCTACACCTTC
cdr3_aa: CASSLARGENYGYTF
j_call: TRBJ1-2
v_call: TRBV7-9
clone_size: .
d_call: .

cdr3_nt: TGTGCCAGCAGCCCTGTTAGCGGGGGGGCTTTTACTGAGCAGTTCTTC
cdr3_aa: CASSPVSGGAFTEQFF
j_call: TRBJ2-1
v_call: TRBV11-2
clone_size: .
d_call: TRBD2

cdr3_nt: TGTGCCAGCAGTTACCGGGCTCAAGGGGACCAGCCCCAGCATTTT
cdr3_aa: CASSYRAQGDQPQHF
j_call: TRBJ1-5
v_call: TRBV6-5
clone_size: .
d_call: .

cdr3_nt: TGTGCCAGCAGGGCCTCTGGAGCCGCGAACACTGAAGCTTTCTTT
cdr3_aa: CASRASGAANTEAFF
j_call: TRBJ1-1
v_call: TRBV7-9
clone_size: once
d_call: .

cdr3_nt: TGTGCCAGTCGGGACAGGGTGGTCTACGAGCAGTACTTC
cdr3_aa: CASRDRVVYEQYF
j_call: TRBJ2-7
v_call: TRBV6-6
clone_size: .
d_call: TRBD1

cdr3_nt: TGTGCCAGCAGCTTAGGGTCGGCACTCTCTGGAAACACCATATATTTT
cdr3_aa: CASSLGSALSGNTIYF
j_call: TRBJ1-3
v_call: TRBV7-2
clone_size: .
d_call: .

cdr3_nt: TGTGCCAGCCAGCGACTAGCGGGAGAGCACGAGCAGTACTTC
cdr3_aa: CASQRLAGEHEQYF
j_call: TRBJ2-7
v_call: TRBV27
clone_size: .
d_call: TRBD2

cdr3_nt: TGTGCCAGCAGTCAGACTAGCGGAAGTTCCTACGAGCAGTACTTC
cdr3_aa: CASSQTSGSSYEQYF
j_call: TRBJ2-7
v_call: TRBV6-5
clone_size: .
d_call: TRBD2

cdr3_nt: TGTGCCAGCAGTGGGGGTCCCGGTCAGCCCCAGCATTTT
cdr3_aa: CASSGGPGQPQHF
j_call: TRBJ1-5
v_call: TRBV25-1
clone_size: .
d_call: .

cdr3_nt: TGTGCCACCTCGGGGACTGAAGCTTTCTTT
cdr3_aa: CATSGTEAFF
j_call: TRBJ1-1
v_call: TRBV24-1
clone_size: .
d_call: .

cdr3_nt: TGTGCCAGCAGCTTGGACAGGGGGACTAGTAACACTGAAGCTTTCTTT
cdr3_aa: CASSLDRGTSNTEAFF
j_call: TRBJ1-1
v_call: TRBV5-6
clone_size: .
d_call: TRBD1

cdr3_nt: TGTGCCAGCTCACTTCGAAATGAGCAGTTCTTC
cdr3_aa: CASSLRNEQFF
j_call: TRBJ2-1
v_call: TRBV18
clone_size: .
d_call: .

cdr3_nt: TGTGCCTTAGCCTTTTGGGGGGGGTTTCAAGAGACCCAGTACTTC
cdr3_aa: CALAFWGGFQETQYF
j_call: TRBJ2-5
v_call: TRBV5-4
clone_size: .
d_call: TRBD2

cdr3_nt: TGTGCCAGCCCGGCCAGCCTGGGGCCCATTCCCCCCAACGGCACTGAAGCTTTCTTT
cdr3_aa: CASPASLGPIPPNGTEAFF
j_call: TRBJ1-1
v_call: TRBV21-1
clone_size: .
d_call: .

cdr3_nt: TGTGCCAGCAGCCGGGGACCCCAAGAGACCCAGTACTTC
cdr3_aa: CASSRGPQETQYF
j_call: TRBJ2-5
v_call: TRBV7-8
clone_size: .
d_call: .

cdr3_nt: TGTGCCAGCAGCCCGCAGAGCTCTGGAAACACCATATATTTT
cdr3_aa: CASSPQSSGNTIYF
j_call: TRBJ1-3
v_call: TRBV3-1/TRBV3-2
clone_size: .
d_call: .

cdr3_nt: TGTGCCAGCAGCGCCCCCTCTGGAAACACCATATATTTT
cdr3_aa: CASSAPSGNTIYF
j_call: TRBJ1-3
v_call: TRBV9
clone_size: .
d_call: .

cdr3_nt: TGTGCCAGCAGTTTATCAGCGGGGGGCGCGGGAGGCTACACCTTC
cdr3_aa: CASSLSAGGAGGYTF
j_call: TRBJ1-2
v_call: TRBV27
clone_size: .
d_call: .

cdr3_nt: TGTGCCAGTAGTATTGCCTGGGGTGGCTATGGCTACACCTTC
cdr3_aa: CASSIAWGGYGYTF
j_call: TRBJ1-2
v_call: TRBV19
clone_size: .
d_call: .

cdr3_nt: TGTGCCAGCAGTTTCGGACAGTCTGGAAACACCATATATTTT
cdr3_aa: CASSFGQSGNTIYF
j_call: TRBJ1-3
v_call: TRBV6-5
clone_size: .
d_call: .